The rows below give T cell receptor beta chains drawn from one sample of a study of cytomegalovirus exposure and HLA in healthy donors. The repertoire was sequenced with immunoSEQ multiplex PCR; TCRdb's copy has only in-frame clones and lacks some. The profile covers 250,000 to 350,000 clones, with around 90% appearing a single time and roughly 2.3% taken by the ten largest. Sequences were obtained from PBMCs. These receptors all come from a woman aged 18-30 years in good health and CMV-seronegative. Each CDR3 is given with its conserved first and last residue. Each record gives: V gene, J gene, D gene, clone size, CDR3 DNA, CDR3 protein. A D gene is named only where the DNA matches it firmly. Not all rows give a size; the values are once, few, many and, for expanded clones, a class.

TRBV18	TRBJ1-2	.	.	TGTGCCAGCTCACCAATAAGTCAGGAATCCTACACCTTC	CASSPISQESYTF
TRBV6-6	TRBJ1-2	.	.	TGTGCCAGCAGTTCCACTGACAGCTTGTATGGCTACACCTTC	CASSSTDSLYGYTF
TRBV5-4	TRBJ2-7	.	.	TGTGCCAGCAGCATGCGGACCTCTGGGGGGTACTACGAGCAGTACTTC	CASSMRTSGGYYEQYF
TRBV7-2	TRBJ2-1	.	.	TGTGCCAGCAGCTTAGCGGGCGCTTCCAATGAGCAGTTCTTC	CASSLAGASNEQFF
TRBV29-1	TRBJ2-7	.	.	TGCAGCGTTGCCAGGGGTGGCTACGAGCAGTACTTC	CSVARGGYEQYF
TRBV6-5	TRBJ2-2	TRBD1	.	TGTGCCAGCAGTTACCACAGGGGAGTATTCACCGGGGAGCTGTTTTTT	CASSYHRGVFTGELFF
TRBV5-1	TRBJ1-1	.	.	TGCGCCAGCAGCCCCTGGACAGATCTGAACACTGAAGCTTTCTTC	CASSPWTDLNTEAFF
TRBV30	TRBJ2-2	TRBD1	.	TGTGCCTGGACCCCCCGGGGGGACAGGGTGAACACCGGGGAGCTGTTTTTT	CAWTPRGDRVNTGELFF
TRBV5-1	TRBJ2-1	.	.	TGCGCCAGCAGCTTGGGACAGGTGGCGGGCAATGAGCAGTTCTTC	CASSLGQVAGNEQFF
TRBV30	TRBJ1-2	TRBD1	.	TGTGCCTGGATGGGATGGGGACAGGAATCGTACTATGGCTACACCTTC	CAWMGWGQESYYGYTF
TRBV9	TRBJ2-1	TRBD2	.	TGTGCCAGCAGTTCTAGCGGGGTGGGAGAGCAGTTCTTC	CASSSSGVGEQFF
TRBV11-2	TRBJ1-1	.	.	TGTGCCAGCAGCCCTAGACCGGACACTGAAGCTTTCTTT	CASSPRPDTEAFF
TRBV5-4	TRBJ2-5	.	.	TGTGCCAGCAGCCCGGACGCGGGGGAGACCCAGTACTTC	CASSPDAGETQYF
TRBV19	TRBJ2-7	TRBD1	.	TGTGCCAGTAGTACTGGGACAGGGGGATACGAGCAGTACTTC	CASSTGTGGYEQYF
TRBV19	TRBJ2-1	.	once	TGTGCCAGTGCGGGGTGGATTAACTCCTACAATGAGCAGTTCTTC	CASAGWINSYNEQFF
TRBV4-1	TRBJ2-5	.	.	TGCGCCAGCAGCCAGGACCGTGGGGGGCAAGAGACCCAGTACTTC	CASSQDRGGQETQYF
TRBV9	TRBJ2-7	.	few	TGTGCCAGCAGCGAGGAGGAAACCAACGAGCAGTACTTC	CASSEEETNEQYF
TRBV7-9	TRBJ1-1	TRBD1	.	TGTGCCAGCAGAAGGGAATCGGGACAGAGCCTTGAAGCTTTCTTT	CASRRESGQSLEAFF
TRBV2	TRBJ1-5	TRBD1	.	TGTGCCAGCAGCTCATATACAGGGGAGGATCAGCCCCAGCATTTT	CASSSYTGEDQPQHF
TRBV5-4	TRBJ1-2	TRBD1	few	TGTGCCAGCAGCTATTATGACAGGGAAGATGGCTACACCTTC	CASSYYDREDGYTF
TRBV2	TRBJ1-2	.	.	TGTGCCAGCAGTGATCAGGGTAGGAAAAGCTATGGCTACACCTTC	CASSDQGRKSYGYTF
TRBV5-6	TRBJ1-5	.	.	TGTGCCAGCAGCTCACCAGACGGACGGGGCCAGCATTTT	CASSSPDGRGQHF
TRBV13	TRBJ2-1	TRBD1	.	TGTGCCAGCAGCCTCGCGACCCCCTCCCCAGGGGGCAATGAGCAGTTCTTC	CASSLATPSPGGNEQFF
TRBV30	TRBJ1-5	.	.	TGTGCCTGGAGTTCGCCGTCGACAGGCCCTAATCAGCCCCAGCATTTT	CAWSSPSTGPNQPQHF
TRBV7-3	TRBJ2-3	.	.	TGTGCCAGCAGCTTTCTGGGCAGGAGCACAGATACGCAGTATTTT	CASSFLGRSTDTQYF
TRBV7-2	TRBJ1-5	.	.	TGTGCCAGCAAGGGGCGACAGAGCAATCAGCCCCAGCATTTT	CASKGRQSNQPQHF
TRBV27	TRBJ2-4	.	.	TGTGCCAGCAGTTTATCGTGGGGCAGCGGGGCCAAAAACATTCAGTACTTC	CASSLSWGSGAKNIQYF
TRBV5-6	TRBJ2-7	.	.	TGTGCCAGCAGCTTCCGGACACCGAACTACGAGCAGTACTTC	CASSFRTPNYEQYF
TRBV19	TRBJ2-7	.	.	TGTGCCAGTAGCCCGGCCGGAGGGAAGTACGAGCAGTACTTC	CASSPAGGKYEQYF
TRBV15	TRBJ1-2	.	few	TGTGCCACCAGCAGAGATTCGCAGGGGAGCTATGGCTACACCTTC	CATSRDSQGSYGYTF
TRBV6-1	TRBJ2-3	.	.	TGTGCCAGCAGTGAATGGAGGACAGATACGCAGTATTTT	CASSEWRTDTQYF
TRBV4-1	TRBJ1-1	.	.	TGCGCCAGCAGCCGGGGCGGGAACACTGAAGCTTTCTTT	CASSRGGNTEAFF
TRBV11-2	TRBJ1-2	.	.	TGTGCCAGCAGCCCGCGTACCGTCGGCTACACCTTC	CASSPRTVGYTF
TRBV27	TRBJ1-5	.	.	TGTGCCAGCAGTTTAATAGGGGGAACTCAGCCCCAGCATTTT	CASSLIGGTQPQHF
TRBV5-1	TRBJ2-3	TRBD1	.	TGCGCCAGCAGCGGGGGGACAGGGTGGGGCACAGATACGCAGTATTTT	CASSGGTGWGTDTQYF
TRBV2	TRBJ2-7	.	.	TGTGCCAGCAGCCCGTCCACGGTGACCTACGAGCAGTACTTC	CASSPSTVTYEQYF
TRBV11-2	TRBJ2-5	TRBD1	.	TGTGCCAGCAGCTTGGACAGGGAAGAGACCCAGTACTTC	CASSLDREETQYF
TRBV30	TRBJ1-2	TRBD1	.	TGTGCCTGGGGCGGACAGGAGCAAGGTTATGGCTACACCTTC	CAWGGQEQGYGYTF
TRBV5-4	TRBJ2-7	.	.	TGTGCCAGCAGCCGGGGGAGGAGCTCCTACGAGCAGTACTTC	CASSRGRSSYEQYF
TRBV18	TRBJ2-7	.	.	TGTGCCAGCTCACGGGCGGGCAGTAACCACGAGCAGTACTTC	CASSRAGSNHEQYF
TRBV12-5	TRBJ2-1	TRBD1	.	TGTGCTAGTGGTTCCCACGTCCGGGACAGGGTGTTTAATGAGCAGTTCTTC	CASGSHVRDRVFNEQFF
TRBV7-9	TRBJ2-2	TRBD2	.	TGTGCCAGCAGCACCCGGACTAGCGGGGGTGCCGGGGAGCTGTTTTTT	CASSTRTSGGAGELFF
TRBV9	TRBJ1-2	.	.	TGTGCCAGCAGCCCCTTAAGACGGGAAACATATGGCTACACCTTC	CASSPLRRETYGYTF
TRBV28	TRBJ1-2	.	.	TGTGCCAGCCGTGCGCCCTATGGCTACACCTTC	CASRAPYGYTF
TRBV6-5	TRBJ1-5	.	.	TGTGCCAGCAGGCGGGACAGCAATCAGCCCCAGCATTTT	CASRRDSNQPQHF
TRBV19	TRBJ2-5	TRBD2	.	TGTGCCAGTGGCTACCAGCGGGGGGCGAAGGAGACCCAGTACTTC	CASGYQRGAKETQYF
TRBV4-1	TRBJ2-4	TRBD2	once	TGCGCCAGCAGCCCGGGACTAGCGGGGGGGGTAGCCAAAAACATTCAGTACTTC	CASSPGLAGGVAKNIQYF
TRBV7-6	TRBJ1-5	TRBD1	.	TGTGCCAGCAGCTTAGGGACAGGGGGACATAGCAATCAGCCCCAGCATTTT	CASSLGTGGHSNQPQHF
TRBV6-4	TRBJ1-1	.	.	TGTGCCAGCAGTGAAACAGGGAACACTGAAGCTTTCTTT	CASSETGNTEAFF
TRBV2	TRBJ1-1	TRBD1	.	TGTGCCAGCAGTCGGGACAGGAACACTGAAGCTTTCTTT	CASSRDRNTEAFF
TRBV5-1	TRBJ1-4	.	.	TGCGCCAGCAGCTTGGAAGGAGGGACAACTAATGAAAAACTGTTTTTT	CASSLEGGTTNEKLFF
TRBV7-9	TRBJ1-1	TRBD1	.	TGTGCCAGCAGCACGAGACAGGGGGCGGCTGAAGCTTTCTTT	CASSTRQGAAEAFF
TRBV6-5	TRBJ1-2	.	few	TGTGCCAGCAGTTACTCGGAGGGGACCCACTATGGCTACACCTTC	CASSYSEGTHYGYTF
TRBV5-1	TRBJ1-2	.	.	TGCGCCAGCAGCTTGGTGGTCGGGGGAGAGAACTATGGCTACACCTTC	CASSLVVGGENYGYTF
TRBV14	TRBJ1-1	.	.	TGTGCCAGCAGCCATGGGCAGTTCGTTGCTGAAGCTTTCTTT	CASSHGQFVAEAFF
TRBV7-2	TRBJ2-1	TRBD2	.	TGTGCCAGCAGCTTTGGGGGAGGGGAGCAGTTCTTC	CASSFGGGEQFF
TRBV7-9	TRBJ1-1	.	.	TGTTCCAGCAGCTTAAACAGGGTGATGAACACTGAAGCTTTCTTT	CSSSLNRVMNTEAFF
TRBV9	TRBJ2-1	.	.	TGTGCCAGCAGTCCCAGAACTCAGGACAATGAGCAGTTCTTC	CASSPRTQDNEQFF
TRBV13	TRBJ1-2	.	once	TGTGCCAGCAGCTTACCAGGATACCGAAACTATGGCTACACCTTC	CASSLPGYRNYGYTF
TRBV5-1	TRBJ1-1	.	.	TGCGCCAGCAGCCCTGAAGAGGTGACTGAAGCTTTCTTT	CASSPEEVTEAFF